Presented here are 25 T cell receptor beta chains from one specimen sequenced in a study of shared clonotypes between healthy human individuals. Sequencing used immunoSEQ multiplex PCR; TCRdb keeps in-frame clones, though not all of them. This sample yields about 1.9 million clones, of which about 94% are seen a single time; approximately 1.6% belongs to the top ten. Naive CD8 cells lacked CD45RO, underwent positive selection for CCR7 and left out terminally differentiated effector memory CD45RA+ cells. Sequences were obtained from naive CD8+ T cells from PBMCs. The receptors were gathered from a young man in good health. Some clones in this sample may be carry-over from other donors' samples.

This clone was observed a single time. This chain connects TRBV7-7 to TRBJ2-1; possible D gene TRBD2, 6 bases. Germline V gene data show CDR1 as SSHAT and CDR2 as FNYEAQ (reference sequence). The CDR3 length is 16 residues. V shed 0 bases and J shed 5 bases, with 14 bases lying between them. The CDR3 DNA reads TGTGCCAGCAGCTTAGCATCCGGGGGACCTAACAATGAGCAGTTCTTC. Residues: CASSLASGGPNNEQFF.

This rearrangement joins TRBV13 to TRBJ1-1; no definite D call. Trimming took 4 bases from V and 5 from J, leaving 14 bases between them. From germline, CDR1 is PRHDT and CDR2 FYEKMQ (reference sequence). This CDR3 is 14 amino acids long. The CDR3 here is CASSSRITGTEAFF. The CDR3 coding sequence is TGTGCCAGCAGCTCCCGAATCACTGGTACTGAAGCTTTCTTT.

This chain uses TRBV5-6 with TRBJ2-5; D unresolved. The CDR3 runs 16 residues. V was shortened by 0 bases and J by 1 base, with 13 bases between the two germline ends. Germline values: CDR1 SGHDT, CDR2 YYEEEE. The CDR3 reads CASSLGRMSAQETQYF. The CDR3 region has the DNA TGTGCCAGCAGCTTGGGGAGAATGTCAGCCCAAGAGACCCAGTACTTC.

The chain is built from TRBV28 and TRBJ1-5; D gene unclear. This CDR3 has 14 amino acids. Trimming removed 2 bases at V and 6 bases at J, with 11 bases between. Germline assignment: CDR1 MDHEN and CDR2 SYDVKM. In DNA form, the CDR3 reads TGTGCCAGCAGTTTAGTCCCCGGGAGTCAGCCCCAGCATTTT. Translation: CASSLVPGSQPQHF.

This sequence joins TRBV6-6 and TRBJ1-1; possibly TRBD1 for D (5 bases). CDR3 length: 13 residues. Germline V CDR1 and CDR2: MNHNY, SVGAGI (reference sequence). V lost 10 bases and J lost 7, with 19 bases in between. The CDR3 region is CATQGIRIFEAFF. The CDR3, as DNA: TGTGCCACCCAGGGAATACGAATCTTTGAAGCTTTCTTT.

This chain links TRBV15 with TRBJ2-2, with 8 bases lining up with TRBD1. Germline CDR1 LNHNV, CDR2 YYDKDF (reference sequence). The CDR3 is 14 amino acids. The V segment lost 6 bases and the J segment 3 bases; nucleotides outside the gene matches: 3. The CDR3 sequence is CATSPTGDTGELFF. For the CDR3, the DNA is TGTGCCACCAGTCCGACAGGGGACACCGGGGAGCTGTTTTTT.

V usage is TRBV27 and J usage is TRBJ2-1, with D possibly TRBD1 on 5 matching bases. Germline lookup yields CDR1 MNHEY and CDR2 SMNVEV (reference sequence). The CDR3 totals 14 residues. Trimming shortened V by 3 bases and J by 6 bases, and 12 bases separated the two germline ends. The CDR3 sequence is CASSFVWTTNEQFF. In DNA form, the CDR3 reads TGTGCCAGCAGTTTTGTTTGGACAACCAATGAGCAGTTCTTC.

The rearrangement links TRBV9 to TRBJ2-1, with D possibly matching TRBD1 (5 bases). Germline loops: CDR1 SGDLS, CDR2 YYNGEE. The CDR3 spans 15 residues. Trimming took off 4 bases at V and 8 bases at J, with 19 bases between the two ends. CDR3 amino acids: CASSSWQGIVDEQFF. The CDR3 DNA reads TGTGCCAGCAGCTCGTGGCAGGGTATTGTGGATGAGCAGTTCTTC.

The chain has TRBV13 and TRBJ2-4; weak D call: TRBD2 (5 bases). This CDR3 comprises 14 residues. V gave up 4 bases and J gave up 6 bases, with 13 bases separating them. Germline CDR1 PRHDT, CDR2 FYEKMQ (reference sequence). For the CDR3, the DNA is TGTGCCAGCAGCTCTCTCGCAGAGGGAAACATTCAGTACTTC. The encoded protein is CASSSLAEGNIQYF.

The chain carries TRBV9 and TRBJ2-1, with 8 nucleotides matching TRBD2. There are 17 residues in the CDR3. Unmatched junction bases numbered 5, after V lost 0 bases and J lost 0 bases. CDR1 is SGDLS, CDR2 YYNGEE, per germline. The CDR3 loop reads CASSVDASGLSYNEQFF. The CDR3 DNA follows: TGTGCCAGCAGCGTAGACGCTAGCGGGCTCTCCTACAATGAGCAGTTCTTC. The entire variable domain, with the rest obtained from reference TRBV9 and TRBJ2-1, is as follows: DSGVTQTPKHLITATGQRVTLRCSPRSGDLSVYWYQQSLDQGLQFLIQYYNGEERAKGNILERFSAQQFPDLHSELNLSSLELGDSALYFCASSVDASGLSYNEQFFGPGTRLTVL.

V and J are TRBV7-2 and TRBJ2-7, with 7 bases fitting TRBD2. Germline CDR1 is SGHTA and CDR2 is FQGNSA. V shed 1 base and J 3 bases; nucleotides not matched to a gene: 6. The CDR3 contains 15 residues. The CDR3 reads CASSLGAGRSYEQYF. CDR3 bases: TGTGCCAGCAGCTTAGGAGCGGGACGGAGCTACGAGCAGTACTTC.

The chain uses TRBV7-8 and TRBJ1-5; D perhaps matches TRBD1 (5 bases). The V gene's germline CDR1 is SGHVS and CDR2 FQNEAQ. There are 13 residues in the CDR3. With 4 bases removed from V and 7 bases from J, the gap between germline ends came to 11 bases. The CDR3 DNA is TGTGCCAGCAGCTATGGGGGGGGGCAGCCCCAGCATTTT. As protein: CASSYGGGQPQHF.

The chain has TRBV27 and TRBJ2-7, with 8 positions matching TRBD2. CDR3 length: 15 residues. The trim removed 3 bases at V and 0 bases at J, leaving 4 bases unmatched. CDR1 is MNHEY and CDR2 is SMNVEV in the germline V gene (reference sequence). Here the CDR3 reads CASSFAGGSSYEQYF. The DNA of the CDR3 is TGTGCCAGCAGTTTTGCGGGAGGCAGCTCCTACGAGCAGTACTTC.

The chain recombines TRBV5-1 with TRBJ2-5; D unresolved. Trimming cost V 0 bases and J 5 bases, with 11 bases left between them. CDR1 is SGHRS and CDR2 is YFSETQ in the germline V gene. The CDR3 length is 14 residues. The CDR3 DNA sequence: TGCGCCAGCAGCTTGGATAAGTGGATGGAGACCCAGTACTTC. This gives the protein CASSLDKWMETQYF.

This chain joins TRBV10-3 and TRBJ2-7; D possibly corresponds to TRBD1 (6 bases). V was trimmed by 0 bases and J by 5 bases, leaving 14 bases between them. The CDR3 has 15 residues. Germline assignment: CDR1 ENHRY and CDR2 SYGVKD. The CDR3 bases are TGTGCCATCAGTGAGTCGGGGGACACGAGCGACGAGCAGTACTTC. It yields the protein CAISESGDTSDEQYF.

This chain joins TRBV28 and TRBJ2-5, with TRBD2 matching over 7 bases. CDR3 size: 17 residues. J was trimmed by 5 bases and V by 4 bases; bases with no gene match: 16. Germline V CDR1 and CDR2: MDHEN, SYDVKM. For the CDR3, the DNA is TGTGCCAGCAGTTCCCCCCGGCGCGGGAGACTCGGGGAGACCCAGTACTTC. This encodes CASSSPRRGRLGETQYF.

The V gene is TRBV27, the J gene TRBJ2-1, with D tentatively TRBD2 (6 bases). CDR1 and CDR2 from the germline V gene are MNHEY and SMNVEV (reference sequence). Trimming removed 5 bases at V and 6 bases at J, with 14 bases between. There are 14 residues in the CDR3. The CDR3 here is CASSLRDWGNEQFF. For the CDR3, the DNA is TGTGCCAGCAGTCTCCGGGACTGGGGCAATGAGCAGTTCTTC.

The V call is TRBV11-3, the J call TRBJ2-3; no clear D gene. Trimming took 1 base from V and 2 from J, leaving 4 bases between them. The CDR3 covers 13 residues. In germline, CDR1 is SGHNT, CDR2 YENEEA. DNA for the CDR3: TGTGCCAGCAGCTTAGCGGACACAGATACGCAGTATTTT. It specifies CASSLADTDTQYF.

The CDR3 spells CASRTASGTYEQYF. In DNA form, the CDR3 reads TGTGCCAGCAGGACGGCGTCCGGGACATACGAGCAGTACTTC. The V and J genes are TRBV27 and TRBJ2-7; possible D gene TRBD1, 6 bases. Germline assignment: CDR1 MNHEY and CDR2 SMNVEV (reference sequence). Trimming removed 6 bases from V and 4 bases from J, with 16 bases in between. The CDR3 has 14 amino acids.

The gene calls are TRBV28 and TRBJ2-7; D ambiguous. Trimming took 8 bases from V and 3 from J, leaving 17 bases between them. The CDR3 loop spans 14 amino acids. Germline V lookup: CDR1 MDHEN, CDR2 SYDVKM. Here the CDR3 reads CASVPRRFDYEQYF. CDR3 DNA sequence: TGTGCCAGCGTACCCCGGCGTTTTGACTACGAGCAGTACTTC.

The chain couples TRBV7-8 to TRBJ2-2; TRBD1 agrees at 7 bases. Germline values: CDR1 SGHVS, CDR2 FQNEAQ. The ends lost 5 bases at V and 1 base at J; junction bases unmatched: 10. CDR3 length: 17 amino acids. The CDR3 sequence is CASSGPFDRVNTGELFF. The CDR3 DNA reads TGTGCCAGCAGCGGGCCCTTTGACAGGGTGAACACCGGGGAGCTGTTTTTT.

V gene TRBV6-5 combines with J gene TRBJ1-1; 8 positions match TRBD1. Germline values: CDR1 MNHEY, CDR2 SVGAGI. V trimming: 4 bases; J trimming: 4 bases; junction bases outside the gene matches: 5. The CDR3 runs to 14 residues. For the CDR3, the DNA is TGTGCCAGCAGTTGGACAGGGCCGGGCACTGAAGCTTTCTTT. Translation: CASSWTGPGTEAFF.

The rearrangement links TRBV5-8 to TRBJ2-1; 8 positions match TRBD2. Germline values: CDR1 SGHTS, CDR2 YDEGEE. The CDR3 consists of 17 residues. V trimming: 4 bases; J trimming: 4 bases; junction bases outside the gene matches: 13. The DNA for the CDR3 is TGTGCCAGCAGCCCGGTGACGGGAGGGAGTGGATACAATGAGCAGTTCTTC. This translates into CASSPVTGGSGYNEQFF.

Here the CDR3 DNA reads TGTGCCAGCAGCTTGGGTCCCCCCGAGCAGTACTTC. It codes for CASSLGPPEQYF. The rearrangement uses TRBV5-6 and TRBJ2-7; D remains ambiguous. Germline loops: CDR1 SGHDT, CDR2 YYEEEE. The CDR3 totals 12 residues. The V end was cut by 0 bases, the J end by 6 bases, with 7 bases between.

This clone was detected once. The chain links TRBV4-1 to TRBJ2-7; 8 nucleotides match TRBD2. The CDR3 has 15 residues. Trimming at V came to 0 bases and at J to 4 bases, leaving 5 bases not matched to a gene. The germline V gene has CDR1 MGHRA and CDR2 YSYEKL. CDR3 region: CASSQDGGLGYEQYF. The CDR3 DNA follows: TGCGCCAGCAGCCAAGATGGGGGACTAGGGTACGAGCAGTACTTC.